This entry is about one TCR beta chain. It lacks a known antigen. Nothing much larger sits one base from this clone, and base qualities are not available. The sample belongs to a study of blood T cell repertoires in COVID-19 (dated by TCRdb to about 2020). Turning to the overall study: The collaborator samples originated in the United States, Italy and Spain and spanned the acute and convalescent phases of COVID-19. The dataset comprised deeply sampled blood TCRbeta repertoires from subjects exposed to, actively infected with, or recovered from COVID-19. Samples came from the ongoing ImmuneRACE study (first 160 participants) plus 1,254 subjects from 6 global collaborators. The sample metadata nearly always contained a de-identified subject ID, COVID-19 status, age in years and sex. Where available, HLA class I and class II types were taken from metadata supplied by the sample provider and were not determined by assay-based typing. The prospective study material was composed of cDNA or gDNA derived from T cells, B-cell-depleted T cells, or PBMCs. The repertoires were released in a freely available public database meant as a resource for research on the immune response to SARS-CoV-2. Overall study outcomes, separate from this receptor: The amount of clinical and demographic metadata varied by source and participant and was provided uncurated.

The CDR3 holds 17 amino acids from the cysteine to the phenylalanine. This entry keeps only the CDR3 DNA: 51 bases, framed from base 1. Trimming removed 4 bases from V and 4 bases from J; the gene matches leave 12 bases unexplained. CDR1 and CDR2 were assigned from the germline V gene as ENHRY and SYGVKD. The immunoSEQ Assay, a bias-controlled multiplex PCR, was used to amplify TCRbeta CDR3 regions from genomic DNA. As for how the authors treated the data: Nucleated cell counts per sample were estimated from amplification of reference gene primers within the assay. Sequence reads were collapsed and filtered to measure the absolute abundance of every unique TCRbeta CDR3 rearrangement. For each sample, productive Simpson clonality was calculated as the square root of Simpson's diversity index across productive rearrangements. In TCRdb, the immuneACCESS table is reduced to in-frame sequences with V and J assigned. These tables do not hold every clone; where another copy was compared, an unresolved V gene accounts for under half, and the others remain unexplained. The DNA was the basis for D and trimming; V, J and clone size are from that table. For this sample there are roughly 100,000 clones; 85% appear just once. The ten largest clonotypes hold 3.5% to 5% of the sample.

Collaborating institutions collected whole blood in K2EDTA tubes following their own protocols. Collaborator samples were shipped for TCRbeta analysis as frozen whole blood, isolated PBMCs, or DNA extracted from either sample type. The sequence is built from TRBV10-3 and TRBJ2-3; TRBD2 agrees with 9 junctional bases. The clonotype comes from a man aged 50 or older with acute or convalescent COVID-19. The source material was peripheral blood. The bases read TGTGCCATCAGTGTTGTGTCTAGCGGGGAATTCTCAGATACGCAGTATTTT. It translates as CAISVVSSGEFSDTQYF.